These 15 T cell receptor beta chains were sequenced from one sample in a study of brain T cells in children with intractable seizures. Assay used: immunoSEQ multiplex PCR; TCRdb lists only in-frame clones, some missing. The profile shows 300,000 to 400,000 clones, roughly 93% of them singletons. Specified time point: blood from clinic visit 5 months post-surgery; TSC patient then seizure free. The sample was peripheral blood, taken less than 6 months after surgery. These receptors all stem from a boy under two years old with tuberous sclerosis and intractable seizures.

This chain joins TRBV6-5 and TRBJ2-4; D ambiguous. Germline CDR1 MNHEY, CDR2 SVGAGI. CDR3 length: 15 residues. V was pared by 3 bases and J by 2 bases, with 11 bases between. CDR3 residues: CASSYYRASKNIQYF. The CDR3 DNA follows: TGTGCCAGCAGTTATTATAGGGCTTCCAAAAACATTCAGTACTTC.

The V call is TRBV29-1, the J call TRBJ2-7; possible D gene TRBD1, 6 bases. The CDR3 spans 15 residues. The ends were cut back, 0 bases at V and 2 bases at J, with 14 bases in the middle. Germline V gene sequence: CDR1 SQVTM, CDR2 ANQGSEA. The CDR3 region is CSVEDQGRGAYEQYF. CDR3 DNA: TGCAGCGTTGAAGATCAGGGCAGGGGAGCCTACGAGCAGTACTTC.

The chain links TRBV30 to TRBJ2-1; 7 bases are shared with TRBD2. This CDR3 contains 18 residues. Losses at the gene ends were 0 bases for V and 7 bases for J; bases not matched to a gene: 18. The V gene's germline CDR1 is GTSNPN and CDR2 SVGIG (reference sequence). In DNA, the CDR3 is TGTGCCTGGAGTGTAATAGGGTTTTCTAGCGGAAAACGGAATGAGCAGTTCTTC. Protein product: CAWSVIGFSSGKRNEQFF.

This clone was counted many times. This chain connects TRBV10-3 to TRBJ2-7; 8 bases map to TRBD1. Trimming removed 11 bases from V and 0 bases from J; junction bases left unmatched: 9. CDR1 is ENHRY, CDR2 SYGVKD, per germline. The length of the CDR3 is 14 residues. As DNA, the CDR3 is TGTGCCGTCACAGGGGGACCGGACTCCTACGAGCAGTACTTC. Its translation is CAVTGGPDSYEQYF.

CDR3 bases: TGTGCCAGCAGTTTCGTACCTAGCGATGAGCAGTTCTTC. Its translation is CASSFVPSDEQFF. V and J are TRBV28 and TRBJ2-1; a possible D gene is TRBD2 (6 bases). CDR1 and CDR2 (germline): MDHEN, SYDVKM. V lost 3 bases to trimming and J lost 8 bases, with 11 bases between them. The CDR3 is 13 residues long.

The chain uses TRBV6-5 and TRBJ2-2; 8 nucleotides align to TRBD1. The CDR3 is made up of 16 amino acids. CDR1 is MNHEY, CDR2 SVGAGI, per germline. V dropped 4 bases and J dropped 5; count of bases not matched to a gene: 9. The CDR3 loop reads CASSSFTGGRTGELFF. DNA of the CDR3: TGTGCCAGCAGTTCGTTTACAGGGGGTAGGACCGGGGAGCTGTTTTTT.

The rearrangement joins TRBV4-1 to TRBJ2-7, with 10 bases that match TRBD2. The germline gives CDR1 MGHRA, CDR2 YSYEKL. The ends lost 1 base at V and 0 bases at J; junction bases unmatched: 6. The CDR3 is 17 amino acids. This chain's CDR3 is CASSQGAGLAYSYEQYF. The CDR3 nucleotides read TGCGCCAGCAGCCAAGGGGCGGGACTAGCGTACTCCTACGAGCAGTACTTC.

The chain carries TRBV2 and TRBJ2-1; D not resolved. Trimming cost V 3 bases and J 6 bases, with 6 bases left between them. Germline V gene sequence: CDR1 SNHLY, CDR2 FYNNEI. The length of the CDR3 is 12 residues. CDR3 sequence reads: CASSEYPNEQFF. CDR3 in DNA: TGTGCCAGCAGTGAGTATCCCAATGAGCAGTTCTTC.

The CDR3 nucleotides read TGCGCCAGCAGCTTGGCCGCGGACGGGGGGACCCAGTACTTC. Protein sequence: CASSLAADGGTQYF. The J gene is TRBJ2-5, the V gene TRBV5-1, with a possible D match to TRBD2 (6 bases). V shed 0 bases and J shed 7 bases, with 13 bases lying between them. In germline, CDR1 is SGHRS, CDR2 YFSETQ. The CDR3 sequence is 14 residues long.

V is TRBV9 and J is TRBJ2-7; D might be TRBD2 (5 bases). The length of the CDR3 is 14 residues. Trimming took off 3 bases at V and 5 bases at J, with 15 bases between the two ends. In germline, CDR1 is SGDLS, CDR2 YYNGEE. The CDR3 DNA is TGTGCCAGCAGCGCCGAGGGCCGGGGTGACGAGCAGTACTTC. Protein sequence: CASSAEGRGDEQYF.

This chain uses TRBV25-1 with TRBJ2-7; no reliable D call. CDR3 length: 11 residues. V was cut by 3 bases and J by 7 bases, with 7 bases left in between. The germline V gene encodes CDR1 MGHDK and CDR2 SYGVNS. In DNA, the CDR3 is TGTGCCAGCAGTGAGGGAACGGAGCAGTACTTC. Residues: CASSEGTEQYF.

The chain links TRBV10-3 to TRBJ2-3; 10 nucleotides line up with TRBD1. The CDR3 covers 14 residues. V shed 6 bases, J shed 3 bases, and the junction held 3 bases outside the gene matches. Germline V gene sequence: CDR1 ENHRY, CDR2 SYGVKD. The CDR3 region is CAIRRGQGTDTQYF. The CDR3 nucleotides read TGTGCCATCAGGCGGGGACAGGGGACAGATACGCAGTATTTT.

The rearrangement uses TRBV24-1 and TRBJ2-7; maybe TRBD2 (5 bases). The CDR3 is 15 residues long. Deletions cut 5 bases from V and 4 bases from J, with 17 bases between. Germline CDR1 reads KGHDR; CDR2 reads SFDVKD. The CDR3 spells CATSGAGISLYEQYF. Here the CDR3 DNA reads TGTGCCACCAGTGGGGCCGGGATCTCCCTTTACGAGCAGTACTTC.

The V gene is TRBV28, the J gene TRBJ1-2; weak D call: TRBD1 (6 bases). The V gene lost 8 bases and the J gene lost 0 bases, with 13 bases spanning the gap. The germline gives CDR1 MDHEN, CDR2 SYDVKM. This CDR3 has 14 residues. The CDR3 here is CASLIGGANYGYTF. In nucleotides, the CDR3 is TGTGCCAGCCTCATAGGGGGGGCTAACTATGGCTACACCTTC.

V and J are TRBV7-8 and TRBJ2-7, with 10 positions matching TRBD2. The junction had 3 bases not matched to a gene; V was cut back by 1 base and J by 0 bases. CDR3 length equals 16 residues. CDR1 is SGHVS and CDR2 is FQNEAQ in the germline V gene. CDR3 loop: CASSLVASGSSYEQYF. DNA of the CDR3: TGTGCCAGCAGCTTAGTAGCTAGCGGGAGCTCCTACGAGCAGTACTTC.